This passage covers 5 T cell receptor beta chains from one sample sequenced in a study of T-cell memory formation after mild COVID-19 (dated by TCRdb to about 2021). The method behind the library was 5' RACE. Instrument used: Illumina NovaSeq 6000. Through fastp at Q25 and MiXCR, TCRdb rebuilt clones from the public reads, retaining in-frame beta chains. Rows merge per CDR3 protein into single entries with the most common DNA and genes. The sample includes 260,000 or so distinct CDR3 sequences, with over 15% observed a single time. The biggest ten clones account for 22% of the sample. The sample taken for sequencing was PBMCs or a T cell subset sorted from them (not recorded which). The receptor source for this set is a man younger than 30 who had mild COVID-19 (a few samples of this study predate the infection). The sample titles of this study are shuffled in the database, so cell type and time point are left out; the donor was told from shared clones.

This chain connects TRBV6-2 or TRBV6-3 to TRBJ2-7, with unresolved D. Germline V CDR1 and CDR2: MNHEY, SVGEGT. The CDR3 contains 13 residues. V was shortened by 7 bases and J by 7 bases, with 17 bases between the two germline ends. In DNA, the CDR3 is TGTGCCAGCATTCCTAGACCCTCCGGGGAGCAGTACGTC. The encoded protein is CASIPRPSGEQYV.

Only a few counts were recorded for this clonotype. The J gene is TRBJ2-2, the V gene TRBV12-3 or TRBV12-4; D is ambiguous. There are 10 residues in the CDR3. The V and J ends lost 9 bases and 14 bases respectively, with 13 bases between them. CDR3 nucleotides: TGTGCCAGTTGGTCCGGCTTACTGTTTTTT. Translation gives CASWSGLLFF.

There are a few counts of this clonotype. The chain uses TRBV2 and TRBJ2-1; 11 positions match TRBD2. Germline CDR1 and CDR2: SNHLY and FYNNEI. Losses at the gene ends were 6 bases for V and 9 bases for J; bases not matched to a gene: 19. The CDR3 sequence is 18 residues long. DNA for the CDR3: TGTGCCAGCAGCTGGATTAGCGGGGGGGACTCGGGAGGGCTTGAGCAGTTCTTC. The encoded protein is CASSWISGGDSGGLEQFF.

This clonotype has just a few counts. The chain has TRBV5-1 and TRBJ2-5; 10 positions agree with TRBD2. The germline CDR1 and CDR2 sequences are SGHRS and YFSETQ. The CDR3 runs 14 residues. The V segment lost 4 bases and the J segment 3 bases; nucleotides outside the gene matches: 3. DNA for the CDR3: TGCGCCAGCAGCGTCCTAGCGGGGGAAGAGACCCAGTACTTC. It translates to CASSVLAGEETQYF.

This clonotype turned up a few times. The genes are TRBV29-1 and TRBJ2-1; D is undetermined. Germline assignment: CDR1 SQVTM and CDR2 ANQGSEA. Trimming removed 6 bases from V and 15 bases from J, with 15 bases in between. This CDR3 region has 10 residues. CDR3 nucleotide sequence: TGCAGCGTCGAGACGGGCGTGGGGTTCTTC. Protein sequence: CSVETGVGFF.